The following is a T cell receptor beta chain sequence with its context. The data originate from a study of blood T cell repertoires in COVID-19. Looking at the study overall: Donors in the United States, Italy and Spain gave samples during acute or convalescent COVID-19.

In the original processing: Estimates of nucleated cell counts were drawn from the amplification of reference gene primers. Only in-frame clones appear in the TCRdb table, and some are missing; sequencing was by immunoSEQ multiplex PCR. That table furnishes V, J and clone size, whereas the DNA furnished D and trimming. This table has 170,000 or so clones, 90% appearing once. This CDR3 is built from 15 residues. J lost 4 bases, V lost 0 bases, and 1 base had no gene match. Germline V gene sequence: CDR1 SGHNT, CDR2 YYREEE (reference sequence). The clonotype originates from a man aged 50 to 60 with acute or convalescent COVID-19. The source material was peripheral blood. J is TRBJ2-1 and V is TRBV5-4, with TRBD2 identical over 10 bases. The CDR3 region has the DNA TGTGCCAGCAGCTTGGGGACTAGCGGTTACAATGAGCAGTTCTTC. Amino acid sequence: CASSLGTSGYNEQFF.